This TCR beta chain was documented in a study of blood T cell repertoires in COVID-19. On the study more broadly: Acute and convalescent COVID-19 samples came from the United States, Italy and Spain.

Sequenced by immunoSEQ multiplex PCR; TCRdb stores in-frame clones only, minus some. The sample gives about 250,000 clones, around 85% of which show up once; just under 6.5% is in the top ten. This clonotype was obtained from a woman aged 60 to 75 with active or convalescent COVID-19. The sequencing input was peripheral blood.

CDR3 loop: CASSSSPADTQYF. The CDR3 region has the DNA TGTGCCAGCAGCTCCTCCCCTGCAGATACGCAGTATTTT. The V and J genes are TRBV6-2 or TRBV6-3 and TRBJ2-3; the D is unclear. This CDR3 has 13 residues. Trimming removed 6 bases at V and 4 bases at J, with 11 bases between. CDR1 is MNHEY, CDR2 SVGEGT, per germline.